This T cell receptor (beta chain) was retrieved from a study of blood T cell repertoires in COVID-19. Study as a whole: The origin of the acute and convalescent COVID-19 samples was the United States, Italy and Spain. Sources were T cells, B-cell-depleted T cells, or PBMCs; the material itself was cDNA or gDNA.

Clones were read by immunoSEQ multiplex PCR, and TCRdb kept only the in-frame ones, dropping some. Among about 250,000 clones listed, under 95% were seen once. Assignments of participants to cohorts depended upon their own reported clinical history. Symptom resolution, clearance, or two negative PCRs marked the recovered donors of Cohort 3. CDR3 length: 12 amino acids. Germline V lookup: CDR1 SQVTM, CDR2 ANQGSEA. The ends lost 6 bases at V and 7 bases at J; junction bases unmatched: 6. V and J are TRBV29-1 and TRBJ2-1, with 7 bases identical to TRBD2. This receptor was obtained from a young woman who had recovered from COVID-19. Input material: PBMCs or T cells enriched from blood (not recorded which). CDR3: CSVAGGGNEQFF. The DNA for the CDR3 is TGCAGCGTGGCCGGGGGAGGGAATGAGCAGTTCTTC.